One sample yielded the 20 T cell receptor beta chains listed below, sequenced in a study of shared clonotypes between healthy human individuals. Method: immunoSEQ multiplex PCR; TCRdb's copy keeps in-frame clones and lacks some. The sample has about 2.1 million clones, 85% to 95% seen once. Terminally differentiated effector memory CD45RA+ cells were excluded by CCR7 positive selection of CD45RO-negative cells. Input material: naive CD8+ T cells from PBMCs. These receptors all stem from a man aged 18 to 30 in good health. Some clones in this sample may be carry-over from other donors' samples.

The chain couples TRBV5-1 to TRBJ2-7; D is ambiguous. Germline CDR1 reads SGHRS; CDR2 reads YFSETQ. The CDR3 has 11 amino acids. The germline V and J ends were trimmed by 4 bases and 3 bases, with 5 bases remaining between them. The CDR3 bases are TGCGCCAGCAGCATTAACTACGAGCAGTACTTC. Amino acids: CASSINYEQYF.

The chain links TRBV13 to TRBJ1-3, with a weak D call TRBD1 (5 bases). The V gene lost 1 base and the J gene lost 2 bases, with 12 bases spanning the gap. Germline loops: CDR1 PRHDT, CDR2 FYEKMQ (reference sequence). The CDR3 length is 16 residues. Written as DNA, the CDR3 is TGTGCCAGCAGCTTAGCGTCTGACAGTCCTGGAAACACCATATATTTT. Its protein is CASSLASDSPGNTIYF.

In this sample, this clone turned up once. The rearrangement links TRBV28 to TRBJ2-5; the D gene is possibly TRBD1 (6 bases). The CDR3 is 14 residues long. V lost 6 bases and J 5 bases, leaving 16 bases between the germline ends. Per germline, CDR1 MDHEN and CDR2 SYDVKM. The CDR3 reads CASSWGGQTETQYF. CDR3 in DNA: TGTGCCAGCAGCTGGGGTGGACAGACGGAGACCCAGTACTTC.

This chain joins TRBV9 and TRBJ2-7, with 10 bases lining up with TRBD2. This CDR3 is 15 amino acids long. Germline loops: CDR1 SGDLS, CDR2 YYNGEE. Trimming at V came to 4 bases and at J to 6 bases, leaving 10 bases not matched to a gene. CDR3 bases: TGTGCCAGCAGCCTGGGTGTGAGCGGGAGGGGCGAGCAGTACTTC. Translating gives CASSLGVSGRGEQYF.

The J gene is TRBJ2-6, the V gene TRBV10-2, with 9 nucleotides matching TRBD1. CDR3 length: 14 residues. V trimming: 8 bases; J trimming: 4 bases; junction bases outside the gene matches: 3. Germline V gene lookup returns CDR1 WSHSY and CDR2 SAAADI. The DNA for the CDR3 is TGCGCCAGCCGGGACAGGGCCGGGGCCAACGTCCTGACTTTC. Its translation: CASRDRAGANVLTF.

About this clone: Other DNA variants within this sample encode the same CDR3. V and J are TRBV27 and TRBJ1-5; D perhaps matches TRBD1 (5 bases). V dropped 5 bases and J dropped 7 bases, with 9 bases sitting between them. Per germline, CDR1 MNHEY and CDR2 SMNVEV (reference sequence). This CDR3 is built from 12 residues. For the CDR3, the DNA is TGTGCCAGCAGTACCCAGGGACAGCCCCAGCATTTT. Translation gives CASSTQGQPQHF.

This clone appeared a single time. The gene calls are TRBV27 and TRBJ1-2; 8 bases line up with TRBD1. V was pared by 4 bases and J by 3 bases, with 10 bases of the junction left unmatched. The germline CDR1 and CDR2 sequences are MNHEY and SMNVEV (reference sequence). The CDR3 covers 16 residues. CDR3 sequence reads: CASSSVPGQDYYGYTF. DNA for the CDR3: TGTGCCAGCAGTTCAGTCCCGGGACAGGATTACTATGGCTACACCTTC.

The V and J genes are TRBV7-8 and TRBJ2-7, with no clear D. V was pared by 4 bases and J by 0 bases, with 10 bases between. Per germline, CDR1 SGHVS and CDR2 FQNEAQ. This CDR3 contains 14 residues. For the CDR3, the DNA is TGTGCCAGCAGCTCGAGGACCCTCTCCTACGAGCAGTACTTC. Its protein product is CASSSRTLSYEQYF. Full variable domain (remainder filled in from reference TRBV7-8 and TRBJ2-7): GAGVSQSPRYKVAKRGQDVALRCDPISGHVSLFWYQQALGQGPEFLTYFQNEAQLDKSGLPSDRFFAERPEGSVSTLKIQRTQQEDSAVYLCASSSRTLSYEQYFGPGTRLTVT.

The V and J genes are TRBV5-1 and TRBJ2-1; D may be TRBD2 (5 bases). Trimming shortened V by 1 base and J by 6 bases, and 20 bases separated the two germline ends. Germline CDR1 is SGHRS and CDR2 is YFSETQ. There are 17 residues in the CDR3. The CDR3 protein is CASSLQTPGDLANEQFF. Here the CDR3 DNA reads TGCGCCAGCAGCTTGCAGACTCCCGGGGATCTGGCCAATGAGCAGTTCTTC.

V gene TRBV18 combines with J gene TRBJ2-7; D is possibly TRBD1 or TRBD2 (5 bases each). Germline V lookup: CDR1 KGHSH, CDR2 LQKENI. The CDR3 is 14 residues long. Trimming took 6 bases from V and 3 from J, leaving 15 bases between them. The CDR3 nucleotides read TGTGCCAGCTCGCGCCGGGACGGCGTCTACGAGCAGTACTTC. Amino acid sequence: CASSRRDGVYEQYF.

The CDR3 loop is CASSLIQGVGNTIYF. CDR3 in DNA: TGTGCCAGCAGCTTAATACAGGGGGTTGGAAACACCATATATTTT. The gene calls are TRBV7-9 and TRBJ1-3, with TRBD1 matching over 8 bases. The CDR3 length is 15 residues. V lost 2 bases and J lost 3; bases outside the gene matches: 3. CDR1 is SEHNR and CDR2 is FQNEAQ in the germline V gene (reference sequence).

The CDR3 sequence: CASNMGREQFF. The CDR3 DNA sequence: TGCGCCAGCAACATGGGTAGGGAGCAGTTCTTC. The genes are TRBV4-1 and TRBJ2-1; no firm D call. CDR1 and CDR2 (germline): MGHRA, YSYEKL. CDR3 size: 11 residues. Trimming pared 7 bases from V and 10 bases from J, leaving 11 bases between.

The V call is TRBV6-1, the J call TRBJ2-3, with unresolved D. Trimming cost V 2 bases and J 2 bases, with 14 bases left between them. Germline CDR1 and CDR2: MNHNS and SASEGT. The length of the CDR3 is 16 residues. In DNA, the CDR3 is TGTGCCAGCAGTGAAATCGCGGAAGGTCTCACAGATACGCAGTATTTT. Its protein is CASSEIAEGLTDTQYF.

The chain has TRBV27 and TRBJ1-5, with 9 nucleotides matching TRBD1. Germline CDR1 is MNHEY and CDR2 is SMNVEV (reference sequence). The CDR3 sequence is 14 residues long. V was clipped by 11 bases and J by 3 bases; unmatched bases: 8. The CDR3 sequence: CAGGGQGHNQPQHF. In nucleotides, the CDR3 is TGTGCCGGGGGGGGACAGGGCCACAATCAGCCCCAGCATTTT.

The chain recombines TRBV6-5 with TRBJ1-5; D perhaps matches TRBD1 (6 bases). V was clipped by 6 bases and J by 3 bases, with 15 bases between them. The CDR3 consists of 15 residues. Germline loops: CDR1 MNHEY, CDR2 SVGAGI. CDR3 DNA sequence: TGTGCCAGCAGGCCAAAACAGGGTATCAATCAGCCCCAGCATTTT. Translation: CASRPKQGINQPQHF.

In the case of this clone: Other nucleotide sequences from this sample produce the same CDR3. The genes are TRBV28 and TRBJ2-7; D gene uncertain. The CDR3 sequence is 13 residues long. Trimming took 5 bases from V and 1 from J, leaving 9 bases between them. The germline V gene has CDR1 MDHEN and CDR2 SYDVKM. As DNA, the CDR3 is TGTGCCAGCAGTCCCACAAGTTCCTACGAGCAGTACTTC. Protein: CASSPTSSYEQYF.

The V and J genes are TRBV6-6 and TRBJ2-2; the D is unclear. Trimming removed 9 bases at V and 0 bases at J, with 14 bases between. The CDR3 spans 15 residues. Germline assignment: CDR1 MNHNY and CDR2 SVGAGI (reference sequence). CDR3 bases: TGTGCCAGTGAAACCCCCGGCTCGAACACCGGGGAGCTGTTTTTT. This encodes CASETPGSNTGELFF.

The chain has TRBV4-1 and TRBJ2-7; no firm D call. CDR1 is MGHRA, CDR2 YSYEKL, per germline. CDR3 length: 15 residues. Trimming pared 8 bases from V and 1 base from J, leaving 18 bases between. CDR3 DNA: TGCGCCAGCGGGCAACAGCACGGAGAGTCCTACGAGCAGTACTTC. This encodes CASGQQHGESYEQYF.

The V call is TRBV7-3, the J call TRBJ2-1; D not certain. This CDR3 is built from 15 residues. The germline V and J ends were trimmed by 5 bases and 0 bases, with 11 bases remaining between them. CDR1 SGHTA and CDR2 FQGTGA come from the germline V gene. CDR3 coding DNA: TGTGCCAGCAGCCCAGAAGGAGCCTCCTACAATGAGCAGTTCTTC. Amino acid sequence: CASSPEGASYNEQFF.

The CDR3 spells CSPSLRRPRGELFF. For the CDR3, the DNA is TGCAGCCCATCCTTACGAAGGCCTAGGGGGGAGCTGTTTTTT. This chain links TRBV29-1 with TRBJ2-2, with D uncertain. The V and J ends lost 8 bases and 8 bases respectively, with 21 bases between them. CDR3 length equals 14 residues. Looked up from germline, CDR1 is SQVTM and CDR2 is ANQGSEA.